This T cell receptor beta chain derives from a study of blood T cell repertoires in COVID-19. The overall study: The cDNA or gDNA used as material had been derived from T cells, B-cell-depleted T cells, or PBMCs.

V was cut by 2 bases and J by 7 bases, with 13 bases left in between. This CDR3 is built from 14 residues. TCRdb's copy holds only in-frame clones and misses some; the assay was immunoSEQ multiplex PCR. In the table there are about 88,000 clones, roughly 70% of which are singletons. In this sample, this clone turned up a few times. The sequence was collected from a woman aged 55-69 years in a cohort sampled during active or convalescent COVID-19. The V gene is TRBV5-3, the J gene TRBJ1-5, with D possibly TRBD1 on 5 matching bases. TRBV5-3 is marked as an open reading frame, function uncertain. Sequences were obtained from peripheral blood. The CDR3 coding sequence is TGTGCCAGAAGCTTAGGCAGGGTGAAGCAGCCCCAGCATTTT. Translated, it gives CARSLGRVKQPQHF.